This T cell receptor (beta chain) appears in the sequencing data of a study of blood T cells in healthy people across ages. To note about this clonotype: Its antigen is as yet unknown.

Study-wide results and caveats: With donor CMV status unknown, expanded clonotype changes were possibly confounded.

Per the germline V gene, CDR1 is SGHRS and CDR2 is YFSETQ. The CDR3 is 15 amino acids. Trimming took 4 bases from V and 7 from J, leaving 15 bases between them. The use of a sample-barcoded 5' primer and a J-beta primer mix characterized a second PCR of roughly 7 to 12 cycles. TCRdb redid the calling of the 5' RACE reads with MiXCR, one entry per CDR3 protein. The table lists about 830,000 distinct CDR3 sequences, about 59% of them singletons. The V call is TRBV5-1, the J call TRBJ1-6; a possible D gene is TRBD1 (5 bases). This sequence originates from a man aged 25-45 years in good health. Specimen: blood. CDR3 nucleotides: TGCGCCAGCAGCCCGGGGGGAGGGGAGAATTCACCCCTCCACTTT. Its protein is CASSPGGGENSPLHF.